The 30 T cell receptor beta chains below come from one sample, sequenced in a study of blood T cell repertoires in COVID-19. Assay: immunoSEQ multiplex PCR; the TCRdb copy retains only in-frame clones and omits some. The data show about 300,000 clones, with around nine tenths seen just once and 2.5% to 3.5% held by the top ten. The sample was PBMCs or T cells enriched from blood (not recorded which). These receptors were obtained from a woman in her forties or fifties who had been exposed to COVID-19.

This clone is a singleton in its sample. Written as DNA, the CDR3 is TGCGCCAGCAGCTACGGGACAGGTCCGTCCTACGAGCAGTACTTC. Protein product: CASSYGTGPSYEQYF. The V and J genes are TRBV5-1 and TRBJ2-7; TRBD1 matches at 8 bases. The germline V gene has CDR1 SGHRS and CDR2 YFSETQ. This CDR3 has 15 amino acids. J was trimmed by 1 base and V by 3 bases; bases with no gene match: 6.

The CDR3 DNA is TGTGCCAGCAGTTTATCGAGGGACAGGGAGGCCTACGAGCAGTACTTC. Translating it yields CASSLSRDREAYEQYF. The rearrangement joins TRBV27 to TRBJ2-7, with 9 bases identical to TRBD1. The CDR3 is 16 residues long. V shed 0 bases, J shed 2 bases, and the junction held 5 bases outside the gene matches. The germline CDR1 and CDR2 sequences are MNHEY and SMNVEV (reference sequence).

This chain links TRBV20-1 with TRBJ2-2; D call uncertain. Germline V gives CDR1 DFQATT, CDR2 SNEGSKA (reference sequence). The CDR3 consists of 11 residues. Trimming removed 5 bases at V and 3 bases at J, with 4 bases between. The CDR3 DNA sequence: TGCAGTGCTCAGGACACCGGGGAGCTGTTTTTT. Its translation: CSAQDTGELFF.

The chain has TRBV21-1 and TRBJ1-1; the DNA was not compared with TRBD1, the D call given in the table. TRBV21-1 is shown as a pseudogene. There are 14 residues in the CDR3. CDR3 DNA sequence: TGTGCCAGCGGGCGGGACAGGGAGGTTCCTGAAGCTTTCTTT. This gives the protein CASGRDREVPEAFF.

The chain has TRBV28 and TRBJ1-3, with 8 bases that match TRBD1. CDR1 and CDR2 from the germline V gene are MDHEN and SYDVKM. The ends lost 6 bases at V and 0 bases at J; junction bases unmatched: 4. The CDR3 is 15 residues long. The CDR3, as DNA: TGTGCCAGCAGGACAACAGGGGGCTCTGGAAACACCATATATTTT. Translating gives CASRTTGGSGNTIYF.

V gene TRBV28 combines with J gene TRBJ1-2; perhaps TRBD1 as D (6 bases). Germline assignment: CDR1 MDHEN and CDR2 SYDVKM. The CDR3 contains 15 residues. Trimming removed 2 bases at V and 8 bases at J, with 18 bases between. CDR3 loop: CASSLRRGREKGYTF. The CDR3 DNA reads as TGTGCCAGCAGTTTACGCAGGGGACGAGAGAAGGGCTACACCTTC.

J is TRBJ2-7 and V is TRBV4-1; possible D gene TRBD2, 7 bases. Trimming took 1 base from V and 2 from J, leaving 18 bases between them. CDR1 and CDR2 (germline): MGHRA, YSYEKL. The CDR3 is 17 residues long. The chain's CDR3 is CASSQGDYRDYTYEQYF. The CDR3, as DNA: TGCGCCAGCAGCCAAGGAGACTACAGGGACTACACCTACGAGCAGTACTTC.

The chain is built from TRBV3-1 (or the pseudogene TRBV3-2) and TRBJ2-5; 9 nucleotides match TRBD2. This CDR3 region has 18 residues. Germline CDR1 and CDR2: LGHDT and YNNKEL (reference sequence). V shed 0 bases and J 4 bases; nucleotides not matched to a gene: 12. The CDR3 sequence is CASSQERGWRGGGETQYF. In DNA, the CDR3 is TGTGCCAGCAGCCAAGAGCGAGGTTGGCGGGGGGGCGGAGAGACCCAGTACTTC.

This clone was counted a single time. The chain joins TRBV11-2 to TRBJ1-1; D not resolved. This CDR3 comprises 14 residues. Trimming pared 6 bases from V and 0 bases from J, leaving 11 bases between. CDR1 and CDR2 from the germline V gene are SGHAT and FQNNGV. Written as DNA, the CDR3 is TGTGCCAGCAGGGAGCGGGCGTTGAACACTGAAGCTTTCTTT. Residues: CASRERALNTEAFF.

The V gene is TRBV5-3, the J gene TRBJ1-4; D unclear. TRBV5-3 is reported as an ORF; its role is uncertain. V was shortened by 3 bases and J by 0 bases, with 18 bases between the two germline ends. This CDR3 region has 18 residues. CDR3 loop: CARSSEQQNLPTNEKLFF. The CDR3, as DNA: TGTGCCAGAAGCTCGGAACAGCAAAACCTACCAACTAATGAAAAACTGTTTTTT.

CDR3 coding DNA: TGTGCCAGCAGGCGCGGAATGACAGGGCGGAACACCGGGGAGCTGTTTTTT. Protein: CASRRGMTGRNTGELFF. V usage is TRBV9 and J usage is TRBJ2-2, with 7 nucleotides matching TRBD1. The germline CDR1 and CDR2 sequences are SGDLS and YYNGEE. The CDR3 runs 17 residues. The ends lost 5 bases at V and 1 base at J; junction bases unmatched: 11.

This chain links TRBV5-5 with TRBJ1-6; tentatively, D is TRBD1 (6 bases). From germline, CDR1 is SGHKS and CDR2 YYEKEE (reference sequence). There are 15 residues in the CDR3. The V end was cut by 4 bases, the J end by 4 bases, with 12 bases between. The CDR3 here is CASSPAQGYNSPLHF. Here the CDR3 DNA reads TGTGCCAGCAGCCCGGCACAGGGATATAATTCACCCCTCCACTTT.

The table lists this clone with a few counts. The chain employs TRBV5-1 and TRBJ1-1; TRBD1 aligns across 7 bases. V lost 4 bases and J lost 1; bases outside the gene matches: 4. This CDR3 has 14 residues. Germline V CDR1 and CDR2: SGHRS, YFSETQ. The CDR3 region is CASSDRVGNTEAFF. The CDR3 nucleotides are TGCGCCAGCAGCGACAGGGTCGGGAACACTGAAGCTTTCTTT.

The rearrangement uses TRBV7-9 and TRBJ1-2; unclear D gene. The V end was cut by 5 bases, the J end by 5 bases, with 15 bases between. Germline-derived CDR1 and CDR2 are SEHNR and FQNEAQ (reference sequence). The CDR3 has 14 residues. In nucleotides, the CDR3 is TGTGCCAGCAGCCCCGAACTAACCTTTTATGGCTACACCTTC. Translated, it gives CASSPELTFYGYTF. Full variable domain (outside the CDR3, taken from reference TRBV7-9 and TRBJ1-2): DTGVSQNPRHKITKRGQNVTFRCDPISEHNRLYWYRQTLGQGPEFLTYFQNEAQLEKSRLLSDRFSAERPKGSFSTLEIQRTEQGDSAMYLCASSPELTFYGYTFGSGTRLTVV.

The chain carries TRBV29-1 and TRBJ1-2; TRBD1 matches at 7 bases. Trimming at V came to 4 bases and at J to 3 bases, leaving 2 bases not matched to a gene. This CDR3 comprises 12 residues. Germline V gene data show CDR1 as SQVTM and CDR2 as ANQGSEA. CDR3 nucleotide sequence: TGCAGCGTTGTAGGGACAGACTATGGCTACACCTTC. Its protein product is CSVVGTDYGYTF. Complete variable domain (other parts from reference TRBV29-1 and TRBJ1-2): SAVISQKPSRDICQRGTSLTIQCQVDSQVTMMFWYRQQPGQSLTLIATANQGSEATYESGFVIDKFPISRPNLTFSTLTVSNMSPEDSSIYLCSVVGTDYGYTFGSGTRLTVV.

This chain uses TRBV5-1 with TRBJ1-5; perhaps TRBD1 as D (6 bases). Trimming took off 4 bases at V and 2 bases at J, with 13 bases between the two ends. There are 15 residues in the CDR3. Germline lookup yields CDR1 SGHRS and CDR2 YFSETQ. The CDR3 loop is CASSDTGMRNQPQHF. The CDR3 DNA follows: TGCGCCAGCAGCGATACAGGGATGCGCAATCAGCCCCAGCATTTT. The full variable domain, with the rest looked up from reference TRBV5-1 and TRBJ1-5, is KAGVTQTPRYLIKTRGQQVTLSCSPISGHRSVSWYQQTPGQGLQFLFEYFSETQRNKGNFPGRFSGRQFSNSRSEMNVSTLELGDSALYLCASSDTGMRNQPQHFGDGTRLSIL.

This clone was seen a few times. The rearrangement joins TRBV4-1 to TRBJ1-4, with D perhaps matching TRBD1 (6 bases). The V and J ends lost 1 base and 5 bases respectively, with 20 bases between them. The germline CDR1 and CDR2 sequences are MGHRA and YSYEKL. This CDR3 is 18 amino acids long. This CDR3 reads CASSQGEGPQGANEKLFF. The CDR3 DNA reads TGCGCCAGCAGCCAAGGGGAGGGACCACAGGGTGCGAATGAAAAACTGTTTTTT.

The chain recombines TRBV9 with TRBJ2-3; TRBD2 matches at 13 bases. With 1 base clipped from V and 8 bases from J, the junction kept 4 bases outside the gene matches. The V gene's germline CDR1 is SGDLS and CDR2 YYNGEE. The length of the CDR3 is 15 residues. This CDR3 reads CASSVTGLAGITQYF. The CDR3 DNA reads TGTGCCAGCAGCGTAACGGGACTAGCGGGGATTACGCAGTATTTT.

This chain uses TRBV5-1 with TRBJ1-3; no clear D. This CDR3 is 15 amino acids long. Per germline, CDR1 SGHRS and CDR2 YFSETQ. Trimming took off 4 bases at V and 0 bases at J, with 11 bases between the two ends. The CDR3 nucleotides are TGCGCCAGCAGCCACGAGGGTGGCTCTGGAAACACCATATATTTT. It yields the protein CASSHEGGSGNTIYF.

The CDR3 loop is CAWIQGARSGNTIYF. The CDR3 coding sequence is TGTGCCTGGATACAGGGGGCTAGGTCTGGAAACACCATATATTTT. The chain employs TRBV30 and TRBJ1-3; 9 positions match TRBD1. Trimming removed 4 bases from V and 1 base from J; junction bases left unmatched: 5. Germline V gives CDR1 GTSNPN, CDR2 SVGIG (reference sequence). This CDR3 spans 15 amino acids.

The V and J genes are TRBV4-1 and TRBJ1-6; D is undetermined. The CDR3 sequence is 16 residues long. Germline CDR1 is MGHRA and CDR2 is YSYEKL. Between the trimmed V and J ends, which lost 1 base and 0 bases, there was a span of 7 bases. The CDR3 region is CASSQGLSSYNSPLHF. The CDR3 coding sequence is TGCGCCAGCAGCCAAGGACTGAGCTCCTATAATTCACCCCTCCACTTT.

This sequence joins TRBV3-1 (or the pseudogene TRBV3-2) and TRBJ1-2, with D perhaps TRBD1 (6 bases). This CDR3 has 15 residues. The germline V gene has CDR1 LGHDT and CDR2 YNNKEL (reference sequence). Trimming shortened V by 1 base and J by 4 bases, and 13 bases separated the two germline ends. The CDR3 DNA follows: TGTGCCAGCAGCCAAGGGACAGTGACGATCTATGGCTACACCTTC. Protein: CASSQGTVTIYGYTF.

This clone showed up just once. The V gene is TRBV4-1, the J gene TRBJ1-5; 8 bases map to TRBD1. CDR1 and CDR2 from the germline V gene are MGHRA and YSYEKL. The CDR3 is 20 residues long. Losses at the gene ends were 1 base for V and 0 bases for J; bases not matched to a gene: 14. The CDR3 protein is CASSQAPGQEKIYSNQPQHF. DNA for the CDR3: TGCGCCAGCAGCCAAGCACCGGGACAGGAAAAGATCTATAGCAATCAGCCCCAGCATTTT.

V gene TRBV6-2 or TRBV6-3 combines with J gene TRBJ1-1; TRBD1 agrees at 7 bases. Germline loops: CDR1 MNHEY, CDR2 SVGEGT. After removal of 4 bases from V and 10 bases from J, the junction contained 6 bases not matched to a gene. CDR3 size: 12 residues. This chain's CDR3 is CASSSSTGLAFF. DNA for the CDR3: TGTGCCAGCAGTTCCTCGACAGGGTTAGCTTTCTTT.

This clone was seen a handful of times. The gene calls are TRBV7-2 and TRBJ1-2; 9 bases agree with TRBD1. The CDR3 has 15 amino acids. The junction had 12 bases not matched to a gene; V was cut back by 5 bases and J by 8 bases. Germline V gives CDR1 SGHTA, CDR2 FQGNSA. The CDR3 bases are TGTGCCAGCAGCCCGCTACAGGGGGCGTCCGACGGCTACACCTTC. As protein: CASSPLQGASDGYTF.

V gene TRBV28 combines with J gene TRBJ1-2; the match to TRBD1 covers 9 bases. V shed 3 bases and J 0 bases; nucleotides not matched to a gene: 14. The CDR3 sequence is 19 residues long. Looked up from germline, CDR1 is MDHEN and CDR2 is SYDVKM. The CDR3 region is CASSFEYHDRGWANYGYTF. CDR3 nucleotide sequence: TGTGCCAGCAGTTTTGAATACCACGACAGGGGGTGGGCTAACTATGGCTACACCTTC.

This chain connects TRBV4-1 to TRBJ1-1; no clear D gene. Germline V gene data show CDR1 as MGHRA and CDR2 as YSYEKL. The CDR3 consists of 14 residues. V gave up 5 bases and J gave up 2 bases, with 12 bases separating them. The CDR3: CASSSLRQNTEAFF. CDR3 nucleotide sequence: TGCGCCAGCAGCTCACTCCGACAAAACACTGAAGCTTTCTTT.

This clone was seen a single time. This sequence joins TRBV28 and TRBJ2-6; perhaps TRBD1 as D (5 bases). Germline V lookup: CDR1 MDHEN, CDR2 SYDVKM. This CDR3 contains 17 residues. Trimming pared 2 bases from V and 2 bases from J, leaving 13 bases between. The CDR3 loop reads CASSLRRAPPGANVLTF. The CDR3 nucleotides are TGTGCCAGCAGTTTACGCAGGGCCCCCCCTGGGGCCAACGTCCTGACTTTC. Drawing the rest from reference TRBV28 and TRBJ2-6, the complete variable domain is DVKVTQSSRYLVKRTGEKVFLECVQDMDHENMFWYRQDPGLGLRLIYFSYDVKMKEKGDIPEGYSVSREKKERFSLILESASTNQTSMYLCASSLRRAPPGANVLTFGAGSRLTVL.

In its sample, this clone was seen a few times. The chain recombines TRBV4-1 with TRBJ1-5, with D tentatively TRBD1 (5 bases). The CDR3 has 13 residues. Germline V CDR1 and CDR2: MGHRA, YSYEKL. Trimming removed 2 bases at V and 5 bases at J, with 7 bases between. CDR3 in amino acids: CASSQWGDQPQHF. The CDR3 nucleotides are TGCGCCAGCAGCCAATGGGGGGATCAGCCCCAGCATTTT.

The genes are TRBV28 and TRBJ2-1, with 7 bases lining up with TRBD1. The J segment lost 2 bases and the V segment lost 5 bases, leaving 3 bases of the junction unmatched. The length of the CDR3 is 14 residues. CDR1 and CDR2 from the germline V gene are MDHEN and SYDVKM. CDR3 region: CASSRTGAYNEQFF. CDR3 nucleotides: TGTGCCAGCAGTCGTACAGGGGCCTACAATGAGCAGTTCTTC.